This TCR beta chain was sequenced for a study of blood T cell repertoires in COVID-19. Study in general: PBMCs, B-cell-depleted T cells, or T cells provided the cDNA or gDNA that made up the material.

Adults between roughly 18 and 95 years of age took part from some 25 US areas. Clinical histories supplied by participants themselves formed the basis of cohort assignment. Authors' data handling: Quantification of nucleated cells was approximated via reference gene primer amplification. TCRdb's copy holds only in-frame clones and misses some; the assay was immunoSEQ multiplex PCR. V, J and clone size reflect that table, while D and trimming were determined from the DNA. The table lists under 150,000 clones, 80% to 85% of them singletons. This TCR derives from a man aged 40-49 years with acute COVID-19. The sequencing input was PBMCs or T cells enriched from blood (not recorded which).

The CDR3 here is CASSQPGLAEDTQYF. CDR3 sequence (DNA): TGCGCCAGCAGCCAACCGGGACTAGCGGAAGATACGCAGTATTTT. The chain carries TRBV4-1 and TRBJ2-3, with 11 bases matching TRBD2. Germline CDR1 reads MGHRA; CDR2 reads YSYEKL. Germline trimming cut 2 bases from V and 5 bases from J; bases unmatched to any gene: 3. The CDR3 extends over 15 amino acids.